The clone carrying this T cell receptor beta chain was detected only once. This sample is drawn from a study of blood T cells in healthy people across ages. A second about 7 to 12 cycle PCR used barcoded and J-beta primers. TCRdb re-derived calls from the 5' RACE reads in MiXCR, one entry per CDR3 protein. The sample holds roughly 1,500,000 distinct CDR3 sequences, 30% to 40% seen once. Sequencing input: blood. This receptor was obtained from a woman in her 30s in good health.

CDR3 sequence (DNA): TGCAGTGCACCTTTCCAGCGGGGCTATTCTAGCACAGATACGCAGTATTTT. It translates to CSAPFQRGYSSTDTQYF. The rearrangement links TRBV20-1 to TRBJ2-3; 7 positions agree with TRBD2. V gave up 6 bases and J gave up 0 bases; unmatched junction bases: 15. Per the germline V gene, CDR1 is DFQATT and CDR2 is SNEGSKA (reference sequence). The CDR3 runs 17 residues.